These 16 T cell receptor beta chains originate from one sample sequenced in a study of control samples from healthy donors and cancer patients. Produced via immunoSEQ multiplex PCR; TCRdb's table is partial and in-frame only. The table lists tens of thousands of clones, about 88% of them singletons. Sample: blood. The receptors stem from a woman between 65 and 79 years old in good health.

This chain's CDR3 is CASSTQVGVGEAFF. The CDR3 nucleotides read TGTGCCAGCAGTACCCAGGTGGGGGTAGGTGAAGCTTTCTTT. This chain joins TRBV2 and TRBJ1-1; possible D gene TRBD1, 5 bases. Germline loops: CDR1 SNHLY, CDR2 FYNNEI. The CDR3 is made up of 14 amino acids. Trimming removed 5 bases at V and 7 bases at J, with 17 bases between.

This clone was recorded once. The chain links TRBV5-5 to TRBJ2-2, with D hard to call. The germline V and J ends were trimmed by 4 bases and 0 bases, with 7 bases remaining between them. CDR3 length equals 14 residues. Germline V CDR1 and CDR2: SGHKS, YYEKEE (reference sequence). CDR3 in DNA: TGTGCCAGCAGCGTGGGGACGAACACCGGGGAGCTGTTTTTT. Translation: CASSVGTNTGELFF.

The chain couples TRBV29-1 to TRBJ1-1, with a tentative D call TRBD1 (5 bases). The CDR3 is made up of 13 amino acids. The V and J ends lost 6 bases and 6 bases respectively, with 17 bases between them. The germline V gene encodes CDR1 SQVTM and CDR2 ANQGSEA. The CDR3 protein is CSVFLSGPSEAFF. CDR3 coding DNA: TGCAGCGTCTTCTTATCAGGGCCCTCTGAAGCTTTCTTT.

The chain recombines TRBV7-6 with TRBJ1-5; TRBD1 matches at 8 bases. CDR3 length: 18 residues. After removal of 5 bases from V and 0 bases from J, the junction contained 12 bases not matched to a gene. Per germline, CDR1 SGHVS and CDR2 FNYEAQ. The DNA for the CDR3 is TGTGCCAGCAGCCCCGGGACAGGACTGGGGTATAGCAATCAGCCCCAGCATTTT. Protein: CASSPGTGLGYSNQPQHF.

The chain employs TRBV18 and TRBJ2-3, with 8 bases aligning to TRBD2. The ends lost 0 bases at V and 5 bases at J; junction bases unmatched: 4. CDR1 is KGHSH, CDR2 LQKENI, per germline. This CDR3 is built from 15 residues. The CDR3 region is CASSPPGGAGDTQYF. The CDR3 region has the DNA TGTGCCAGCTCACCACCCGGGGGGGCAGGAGATACGCAGTATTTT.

The rearrangement joins TRBV5-1 to TRBJ2-7; 8 bases line up with TRBD2. Germline CDR1 SGHRS, CDR2 YFSETQ. V lost 0 bases to trimming and J lost 4 bases; unmatched junction nucleotides: 3. The CDR3 covers 14 residues. The CDR3 region has the DNA TGCGCCAGCAGCTTGGGAGCGGGGGTATACGAGCAGTACTTC. Translated, it gives CASSLGAGVYEQYF.

This clone showed up just once. The CDR3 protein is CASSVAENTEAFF. DNA of the CDR3: TGTGCCAGCAGTGTAGCAGAGAACACTGAAGCTTTCTTT. The chain joins TRBV6-4 to TRBJ1-1; D not resolved. Trimming stripped 4 bases from V and 1 base from J, with 7 bases between. The CDR3 totals 13 residues. CDR1 MRHNA and CDR2 SNTAGT come from the germline V gene.

The V and J genes are TRBV6-1 and TRBJ1-1, with 10 positions matching TRBD1. With V trimmed by 0 bases and J by 6 bases, 1 base remained unmatched. This CDR3 spans 14 amino acids. Germline CDR1 and CDR2: MNHNS and SASEGT. The CDR3 reads CASSEADRGAEAFF. The CDR3 nucleotides read TGTGCCAGCAGTGAAGCGGACAGGGGGGCTGAAGCTTTCTTT.

This clone was counted a single time. The genes are TRBV19 and TRBJ2-1, with 9 bases matching TRBD2. Germline-derived CDR1 and CDR2 are LNHDA and SQIVND (reference sequence). V was pared by 5 bases and J by 0 bases, with 8 bases of the junction left unmatched. The CDR3 length is 17 residues. The CDR3 DNA sequence: TGTGCCAGTAGTTTGATATTTAGCGGGGGCTCCTACAATGAGCAGTTCTTC. As protein: CASSLIFSGGSYNEQFF.

On this clone: The same CDR3 is also encoded by other DNA sequences in this sample. This chain uses TRBV5-4 with TRBJ2-3; D remains unclear. Germline V gene sequence: CDR1 SGHNT, CDR2 YYREEE (reference sequence). V was cut by 4 bases and J by 3 bases, with 3 bases left in between. The length of the CDR3 is 11 residues. CDR3 sequence (DNA): TGTGCCAGCAGCCTTACAGATACGCAGTATTTT. This translates into CASSLTDTQYF.

This chain uses TRBV27 with TRBJ1-4, with D possibly being TRBD1 (5 bases). CDR1 is MNHEY, CDR2 SMNVEV, per germline (reference sequence). This CDR3 comprises 15 residues. Trimming removed 5 bases from V and 3 bases from J, with 13 bases in between. CDR3 loop: CASSPIQGANEKLFF. The CDR3 bases are TGTGCCAGCAGTCCGATCCAGGGAGCTAATGAAAAACTGTTTTTT. Combining the CDR3 with reference TRBV27 and TRBJ1-4 gives the whole variable domain EAQVTQNPRYLITVTGKKLTVTCSQNMNHEYMSWYRQDPGLGLRQIYYSMNVEVTDKGDVPEGYKVSRKEKRNFPLILESPSPNQTSLYFCASSPIQGANEKLFFGSGTQLSVL.

This clone was detected only once. The rearrangement joins TRBV4-2 to TRBJ2-1, with 10 nucleotides matching TRBD2. J gave up 2 bases and V 1 base, and 5 bases lay outside the gene matches. Germline V gene lookup returns CDR1 LGHNA and CDR2 YNFKEQ. The CDR3 is 17 residues long. The chain's CDR3 is CASSQGSGGSPYNEQFF. The DNA of the CDR3 is TGTGCCAGCAGCCAAGGTAGCGGGGGGAGCCCCTACAATGAGCAGTTCTTC.

The rearrangement links TRBV19 to TRBJ1-1; no definite D call. CDR1 and CDR2 from the germline V gene are LNHDA and SQIVND (reference sequence). This CDR3 has 13 residues. Trimming removed 0 bases at V and 6 bases at J, with 8 bases between. The CDR3 loop reads CASSIDYRAEAFF. The CDR3 DNA follows: TGTGCCAGTAGTATAGATTACCGGGCTGAAGCTTTCTTT. The full variable domain, in which reference TRBV19 and TRBJ1-1 provide the parts outside the CDR3, is DGGITQSPKYLFRKEGQNVTLSCEQNLNHDAMYWYRQDPGQGLRLIYYSQIVNDFQKGDIAEGYSVSREKKESFPLTVTSAQKNPTAFYLCASSIDYRAEAFFGQGTRLTVV.

Details on this clone: The sample holds other DNA sequences that translate to the same CDR3. The J gene is TRBJ1-1, the V gene TRBV29-1; D call uncertain. V lost 5 bases and J lost 1, with 2 bases in between. Germline loops: CDR1 SQVTM, CDR2 ANQGSEA. CDR3 size: 10 residues. CDR3 nucleotides: TGCAGCGTTCAGAACACTGAAGCTTTCTTT. It encodes CSVQNTEAFF.

The chain has TRBV19 and TRBJ1-5, with 7 positions matching TRBD1. Trimming cost V 6 bases and J 10 bases; bases outside gene matches: 18. The CDR3 has 16 residues. Germline values: CDR1 LNHDA, CDR2 SQIVND (reference sequence). The CDR3 sequence: CASRTTGVPGVVPQHF. CDR3 nucleotide sequence: TGTGCCAGTAGGACTACAGGGGTTCCCGGGGTGGTTCCCCAGCATTTT.

In this sample, this clone turned up once. The chain is built from TRBV14 and TRBJ2-4; the D gene is possibly TRBD1 (5 bases). CDR3 length equals 19 residues. Germline-derived CDR1 and CDR2 are SGHDN and FVKESK. Trimming stripped 0 bases from V and 2 bases from J, with 20 bases between. CDR3 DNA: TGTGCCAGCAGCCAAGAACCCGTCTACAGGAGCCGGACCAAAAACATTCAGTACTTC. Its protein is CASSQEPVYRSRTKNIQYF.